What follows is one TCR beta chain and its context. CDR3 size: 14 residues. Germline lookup yields CDR1 SGHRS and CDR2 YFSETQ. V lost 4 bases and J lost 3; bases outside the gene matches: 3. These data belong to a study of shared clonotypes between healthy human individuals. Study-wide context: For every donor, three CD4 naive, three CD4 memory, two CD8 naive and one CD8 memory plates were used.

Here immunoSEQ multiplex PCR was the method, and the copy in TCRdb shows in-frame clones only, minus some. The sample yields 950,000 to 1,100,000 clones, about 76% seen once. The clonotype comes from a man between 18 and 29 years old in good health. The rearrangement links TRBV5-1 to TRBJ1-2; TRBD1 matches 10 bases. The material sequenced was memory CD4+ T cells sorted from blood. Stated subset: CD45RA-negative fraction. CDR3 bases: TGCGCCAGCAGCGTGACAGGGGGCTACTATGGCTACACCTTC. Its translation is CASSVTGGYYGYTF.